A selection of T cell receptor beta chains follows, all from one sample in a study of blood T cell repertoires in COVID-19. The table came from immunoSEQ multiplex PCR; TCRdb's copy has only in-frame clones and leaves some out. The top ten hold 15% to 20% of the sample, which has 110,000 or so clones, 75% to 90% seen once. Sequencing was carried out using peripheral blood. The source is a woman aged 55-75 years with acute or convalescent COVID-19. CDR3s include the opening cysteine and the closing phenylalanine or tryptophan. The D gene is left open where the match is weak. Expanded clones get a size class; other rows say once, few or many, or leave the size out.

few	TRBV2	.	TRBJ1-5	CASNSGYYQPQHF	TGTGCCAGCAATTCAGGGTACTATCAGCCCCAGCATTTT
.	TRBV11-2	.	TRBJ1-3	CASSLDQGSGNTIYF	TGTGCCAGCAGCTTGGACCAGGGATCGGGAAACACCATATATTTT
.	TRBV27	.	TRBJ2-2	CASSTGRLTGELFF	TGTGCCAGCAGTACCGGGAGACTCACCGGGGAGCTGTTTTTT
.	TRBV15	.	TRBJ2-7	CATSRESGHEQYF	TGTGCCACCAGCAGAGAGAGCGGGCACGAGCAGTACTTC
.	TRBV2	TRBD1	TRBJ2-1	CASRSTGAPNNEQFF	TGTGCCAGCAGATCGACAGGGGCCCCCAACAATGAGCAGTTCTTC
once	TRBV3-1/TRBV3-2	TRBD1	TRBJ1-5	CASSSGQGSQPQHF	TGTGCCAGCAGCTCAGGACAGGGGAGTCAGCCCCAGCATTTT
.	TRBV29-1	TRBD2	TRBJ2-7	CSVAGTSGSYEQYF	TGCAGCGTGGCCGGGACTAGCGGGAGCTACGAGCAGTACTTC
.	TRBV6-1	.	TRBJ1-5	CASSETGSNQPQHF	TGTGCCAGCAGTGAGACAGGTAGCAATCAGCCCCAGCATTTT
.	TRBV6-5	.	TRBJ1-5	CASSGPSQGQPQHF	TGTGCCAGCAGCGGGCCCTCCCAGGGTCAGCCCCAGCATTTT
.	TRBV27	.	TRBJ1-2	CASSPMAAYGYTF	TGTGCCAGCAGTCCCATGGCGGCTTATGGCTACACCTTC
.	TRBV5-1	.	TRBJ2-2	CASSLDTGMGELFF	TGCGCCAGCAGCTTGGATACGGGGATGGGGGAGCTGTTTTTT
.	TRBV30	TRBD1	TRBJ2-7	CAWRRNPDRSYEQYF	TGTGCCTGGAGACGGAACCCGGACAGGTCCTACGAGCAGTACTTC
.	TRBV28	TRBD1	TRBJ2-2	CASSLSPRQGANGELFF	TGTGCCAGCAGTCTATCCCCCCGACAGGGTGCGAACGGGGAGCTGTTTTTT
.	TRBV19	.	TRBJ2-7	CASSIESSYEQYF	TGTGCCAGTAGTATCGAGAGCTCCTACGAGCAGTACTTC
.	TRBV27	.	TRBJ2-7	CASSNPLETEQYF	TGTGCCAGCAGCAACCCTCTAGAAACGGAGCAGTACTTC
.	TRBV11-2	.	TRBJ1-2	CASSDRSFNYGYTF	TGTGCCAGCAGTGACAGAAGCTTTAACTATGGCTACACCTTC
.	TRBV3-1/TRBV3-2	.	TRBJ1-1	CASSQVRQDQAFF	TGTGCCAGCAGCCAAGTAAGACAGGATCAAGCTTTCTTT
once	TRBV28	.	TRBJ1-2	CASSAGGSYGYTF	TGTGCCAGCAGTGCCGGGGGGTCCTATGGCTACACCTTC
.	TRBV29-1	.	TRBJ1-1	CSATNRWAGAFF	TGCAGCGCGACCAACCGATGGGCGGGCGCTTTCTTT
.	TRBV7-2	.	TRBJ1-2	CASSLVGGYGYTF	TGTGCCAGCAGCTTAGTGGGGGGCTATGGCTACACCTTC
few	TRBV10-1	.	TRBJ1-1	CASSEYSTGNTEAFF	TGCGCCAGCAGTGAGTACTCGACAGGGAACACTGAAGCTTTCTTT
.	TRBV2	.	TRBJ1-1	CASSEGRGWNTEAFF	TGTGCCAGCAGTGAAGGGAGAGGTTGGAACACTGAAGCTTTCTTT
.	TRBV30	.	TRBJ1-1	CAGDGNTEAFF	TGTGCCGGGGACGGGAACACTGAAGCTTTCTTT
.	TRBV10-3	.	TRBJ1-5	CAISGGQSNQPQHF	TGTGCCATCAGCGGAGGACAGTCCAATCAGCCCCAGCATTTT
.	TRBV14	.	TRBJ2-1	CASSHNQGWDEQFF	TGTGCCAGCAGCCATAACCAGGGGTGGGATGAGCAGTTCTTC
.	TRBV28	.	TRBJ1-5	CASSFEAAQPQHF	TGTGCCAGCAGTTTTGAGGCCGCTCAGCCCCAGCATTTT
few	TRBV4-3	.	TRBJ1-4	CASSQGRTVLNEKLFF	TGCGCCAGCAGCCAAGGGAGGACAGTTCTCAATGAAAAACTGTTTTTT
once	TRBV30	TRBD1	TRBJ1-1	CAWSGQQGSVNTEAFF	TGTGCCTGGAGTGGTCAACAGGGGTCGGTGAACACTGAAGCTTTCTTT
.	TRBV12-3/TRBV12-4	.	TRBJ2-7	CASSLRSREQYF	TGTGCCAGCAGTTTACGAAGCCGCGAGCAGTACTTC
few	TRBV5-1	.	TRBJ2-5	CASSLSARMGQETQYF	TGCGCCAGCAGCTTGAGTGCGAGGATGGGCCAAGAGACCCAGTACTTC
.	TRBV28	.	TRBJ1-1	CASSLGGAGTEAFF	TGTGCCAGCAGTTTAGGAGGGGCAGGCACTGAAGCTTTCTTT
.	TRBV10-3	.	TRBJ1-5	CAISEREGNQPQHF	TGTGCCATCAGTGAACGGGAGGGCAATCAGCCCCAGCATTTT
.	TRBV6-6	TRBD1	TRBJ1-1	CASSPPGQGYPEAFF	TGTGCCAGCAGTCCGCCGGGACAGGGCTACCCTGAAGCTTTCTTT
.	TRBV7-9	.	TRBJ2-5	CASSILTGQETQYF	TGTGCCAGCAGCATCCTTACGGGGCAAGAGACCCAGTACTTC
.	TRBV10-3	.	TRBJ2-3	CAIRPGQQSDTQYF	TGTGCCATCAGGCCGGGACAACAATCAGATACGCAGTATTTT
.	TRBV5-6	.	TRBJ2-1	CASSLGISSYNEQFF	TGTGCCAGCAGCTTGGGTATCAGCTCCTACAATGAGCAGTTCTTC
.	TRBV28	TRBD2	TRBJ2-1	CASSLYPGSGKSNEQFF	TGTGCCAGCAGTTTATACCCGGGTAGCGGGAAATCCAATGAGCAGTTCTTC
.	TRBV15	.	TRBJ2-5	CATSRGQAGVFKETQYF	TGTGCCACCAGCAGAGGTCAGGCCGGGGTGTTCAAAGAGACCCAGTACTTC
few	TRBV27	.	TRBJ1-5	CASSLFRGSQPQHF	TGTGCCAGCAGTTTATTCCGAGGGAGTCAGCCCCAGCATTTT
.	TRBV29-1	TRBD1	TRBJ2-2	CSIGTETGELFF	TGCAGCATCGGGACAGAAACCGGGGAGCTGTTTTTT
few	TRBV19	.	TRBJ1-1	CASRGSPGLNTEAFF	TGTGCCAGTAGGGGCTCCCCCGGCCTTAACACTGAAGCTTTCTTT
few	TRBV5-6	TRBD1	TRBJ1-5	CASSPDRGRDQPQHF	TGTGCCAGCAGCCCGGACAGGGGACGGGATCAGCCCCAGCATTTT
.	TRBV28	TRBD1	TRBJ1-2	CASRPGARDRGLARTF	TGTGCCAGCAGGCCGGGGGCTAGGGACAGGGGGCTGGCGAGGACCTTC
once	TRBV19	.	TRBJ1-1	CASNTGVGRDTEAFF	TGTGCCAGTAACACGGGGGTCGGAAGAGACACTGAAGCTTTCTTT
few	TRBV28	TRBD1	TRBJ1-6	CASSLATGVNSPLHF	TGTGCCAGCAGTTTGGCGACAGGGGTGAATTCACCCCTCCACTTT